This is a list of T cell receptor beta chains from one sample in a study of blood T cells in healthy people across ages. TCRdb called the 5' RACE reads again in MiXCR, with one record for every CDR3 protein. The data hold more than 800,000 distinct CDR3 sequences, with over 35% observed a single time. Sequencing was done on a sample of blood. Receptors were obtained from a woman aged 55 to 70 in good health. CDR3s include the opening cysteine and the closing phenylalanine or tryptophan. Fields, in order: V gene, clone size, J gene, CDR3 length, CDR3 protein. The size field is filled for only some rows; it gives once, few, many or a size class.

v_gene: TRBV12-3/TRBV12-4
abundance: few
j_gene: TRBJ2-1
len: 13
CDR3aa: CASSSPSYNEQFF

v_gene: TRBV6-1
abundance: few
j_gene: TRBJ2-5
len: 13
CDR3aa: CASSGTWKETQYF

v_gene: TRBV20-1
abundance: few
j_gene: TRBJ2-7
len: 16
CDR3aa: CSAQPEAGGISYEQYF

v_gene: TRBV27
abundance: .
j_gene: TRBJ2-6
len: 16
CDR3aa: CASSTPGNSGANVLTF

v_gene: TRBV12-3/TRBV12-4
abundance: .
j_gene: TRBJ1-5
len: 14
CDR3aa: CASRAGTAFQPQHF

v_gene: TRBV20-1
abundance: .
j_gene: TRBJ2-3
len: 13
CDR3aa: CSANRQTLDTQYF

v_gene: TRBV20-1
abundance: .
j_gene: TRBJ2-1
len: 14
CDR3aa: CSAQLAGSYNEQFF

v_gene: TRBV13
abundance: few
j_gene: TRBJ2-7
len: 18
CDR3aa: CASSPRGSGLAGVNEQYF

v_gene: TRBV11-1
abundance: .
j_gene: TRBJ2-2
len: 15
CDR3aa: CASSSRESRHGELFF

v_gene: TRBV12-3/TRBV12-4
abundance: .
j_gene: .
len: 15
CDR3aa: CASSLNQGGWNEQYF

v_gene: TRBV7-9
abundance: .
j_gene: TRBJ2-5
len: 15
CDR3aa: CASSLDKRRVETQYF

v_gene: TRBV6-1
abundance: .
j_gene: TRBJ2-7
len: 15
CDR3aa: CASSNTGTKHWSQYF

v_gene: TRBV20-1
abundance: .
j_gene: TRBJ1-4
len: 15
CDR3aa: CSARETGTGNEKLFF

v_gene: TRBV9
abundance: .
j_gene: TRBJ1-5
len: 14
CDR3aa: CASSAGQGSQPQHF

v_gene: TRBV3-1
abundance: .
j_gene: TRBJ2-1
len: 13
CDR3aa: CASVGTSGDRQFF

v_gene: TRBV27
abundance: .
j_gene: TRBJ2-3
len: 20
CDR3aa: CASSLWGNKLAGDGTDTQYF

v_gene: TRBV25-1
abundance: .
j_gene: TRBJ1-1
len: 13
CDR3aa: CASEDGGDTEAFF

v_gene: TRBV4-1
abundance: few
j_gene: TRBJ2-5
len: 15
CDR3aa: CASSQGTTGRETQYF

v_gene: TRBV27
abundance: .
j_gene: TRBJ2-1
len: 17
CDR3aa: CASSPRLAGGLGNEQFF

v_gene: TRBV18
abundance: .
j_gene: TRBJ2-3
len: 15
CDR3aa: CASSPTSGRTNTQYF

v_gene: TRBV12-3/TRBV12-4
abundance: .
j_gene: TRBJ1-2
len: 14
CDR3aa: CACRTTGLGYGYTF

v_gene: TRBV7-9
abundance: .
j_gene: TRBJ2-1
len: 16
CDR3aa: CASSSWGGGPGDEQFF

v_gene: TRBV20-1
abundance: .
j_gene: TRBJ2-1
len: 16
CDR3aa: CSARDVLAGVVDEQFF

v_gene: TRBV29-1
abundance: .
j_gene: TRBJ2-5
len: 13
CDR3aa: CSVEGQGDNEQYF